This TCR beta chain appears in the sequencing data of a study of CD8 T cells in Susac syndrome. Sequencing of TCR beta was performed on blood CD8+ and CD4+ T cells. TEMRA cells were FACS-enriched, unlike CD8+ and CD4+ T cells, which were negatively isolated. Trimming took 6 bases from V and 6 from J, leaving 8 bases between them. There are 12 residues in the CDR3. Random-hexamer reverse transcription was applied to roughly 0.5 to 1 ug RNA. TCR beta CDR3 was amplified by immunoSEQ multiplex PCR. This amplification extended across 54 Vbeta and 13 Jbeta segments. TCRdb ran MiXCR on the immunoSEQ multiplex PCR reads and lists one entry per CDR3 protein. The sample records 250,000 to 300,000 distinct CDR3 sequences, 70% to 90% being singletons.

Material: CD8+ T cells from PBMCs. The receptor was derived from a human donor with multiple sclerosis. This chain joins TRBV12-3 or TRBV12-4 and TRBJ2-2, with no clear D. The CDR3 here is CASRSLAGELFF. The CDR3 DNA sequence: TGTGCCAGCAGGTCCTTAGCCGGGGAGCTGTTTTTT.